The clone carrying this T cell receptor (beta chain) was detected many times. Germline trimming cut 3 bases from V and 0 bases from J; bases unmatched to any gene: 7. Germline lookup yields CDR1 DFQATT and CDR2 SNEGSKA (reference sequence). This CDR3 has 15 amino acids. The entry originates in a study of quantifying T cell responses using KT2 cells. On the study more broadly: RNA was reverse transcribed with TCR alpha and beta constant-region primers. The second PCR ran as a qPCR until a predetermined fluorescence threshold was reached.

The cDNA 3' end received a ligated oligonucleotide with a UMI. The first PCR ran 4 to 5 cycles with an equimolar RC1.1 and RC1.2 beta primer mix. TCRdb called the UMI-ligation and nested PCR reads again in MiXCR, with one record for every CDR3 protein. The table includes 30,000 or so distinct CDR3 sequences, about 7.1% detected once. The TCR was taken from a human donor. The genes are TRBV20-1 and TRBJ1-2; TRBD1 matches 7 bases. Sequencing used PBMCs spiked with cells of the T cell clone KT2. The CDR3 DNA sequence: TGCAGTGCTAGTACAGGGGCTCAAGCTAACTATGGCTACACCTTC. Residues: CSASTGAQANYGYTF.